This T cell receptor (beta chain) emerged from a study of metastatic and nonmetastatic thyroid tumors. Study summary: The study looked at repertoires side by side in blood and in tumor or nodule tissue from malignant and benign thyroid patients.

Ahead of thyroid surgery, no patient had received treatment of any kind. Trimming pared 5 bases from V and 5 bases from J, leaving 9 bases between. There are 12 residues in the CDR3. In the original workflow: A distant-metastasis classifier for papillary thyroid cancer was built using CDR3 differences across clinicopathological groups. TCRdb used MiXCR to call clones anew from the PCR reads. The V and J calls were not made by the authors but by TCRdb's processing. The table has some 28,000 clones, 20% seen once. Sample: blood. This sequence joins TRBV12-3 or TRBV12-4 and TRBJ1-1; D is undetermined. The sequence was obtained from a female donor with papillary thyroid cancer or a benign thyroid nodule (not recorded which). Some clones in this sample may be carry-over from other donors' samples. CDR3 sequence: CASSLWGTEAFF. The CDR3 DNA reads as TGTGCCAGCAGTCTCTGGGGAACTGAAGCTTTCTTT.